One T cell receptor (beta chain) is described in this entry. Its antigen is unknown. The CDR3 is 12 residues long. Germline loops: CDR1 SQVTM, CDR2 ANQGSEA. V lost 5 bases and J 0 bases, leaving 7 bases between the germline ends. This sample stems from a study of early T cells in non-severe SARS-CoV-2 infection. Study context: Sequencing input comprised bulk RNA from unsorted whole blood; chain pairing was not available. Whole-study findings and limits: The VDJdb matching leaned toward anti-spike CD8 responses and overlooked private and CD4 specificities.

Molecules of cDNA were individually given unique molecular identifiers that were attached to them. MiXCR, run by TCRdb on the 5' RACE reads, gives a single entry per CDR3 protein. The sample holds tens of thousands of distinct CDR3 sequences, 14% seen once. The specimen sequenced was whole blood. The chain is built from TRBV29-1 and TRBJ1-1; D is unresolved. The receptor's source is an adult who was a healthcare worker with PCR-confirmed SARS-CoV-2 infection or an uninfected control (not recorded which). In DNA, the CDR3 is TGCAGCGTTTATTCAGTGAACACTGAAGCTTTCTTT. Its translation is CSVYSVNTEAFF.